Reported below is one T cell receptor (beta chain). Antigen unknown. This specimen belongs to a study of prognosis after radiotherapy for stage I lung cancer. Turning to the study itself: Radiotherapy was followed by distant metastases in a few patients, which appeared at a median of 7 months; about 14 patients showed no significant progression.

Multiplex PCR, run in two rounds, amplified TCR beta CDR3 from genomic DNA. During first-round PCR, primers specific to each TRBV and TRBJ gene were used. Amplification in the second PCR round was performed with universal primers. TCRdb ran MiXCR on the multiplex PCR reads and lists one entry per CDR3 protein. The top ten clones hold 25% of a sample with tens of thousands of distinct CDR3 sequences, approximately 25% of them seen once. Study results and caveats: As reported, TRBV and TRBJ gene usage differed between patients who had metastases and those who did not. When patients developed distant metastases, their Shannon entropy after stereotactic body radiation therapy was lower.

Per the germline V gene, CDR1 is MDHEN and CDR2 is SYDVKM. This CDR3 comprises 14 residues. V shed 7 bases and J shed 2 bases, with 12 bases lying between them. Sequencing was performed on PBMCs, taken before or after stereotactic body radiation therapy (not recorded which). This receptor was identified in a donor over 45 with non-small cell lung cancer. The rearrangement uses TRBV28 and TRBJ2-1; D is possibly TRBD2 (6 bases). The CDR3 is CASILRGTYNEQFF. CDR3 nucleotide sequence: TGTGCCAGCATCCTTCGCGGGACCTACAATGAGCAGTTCTTC.